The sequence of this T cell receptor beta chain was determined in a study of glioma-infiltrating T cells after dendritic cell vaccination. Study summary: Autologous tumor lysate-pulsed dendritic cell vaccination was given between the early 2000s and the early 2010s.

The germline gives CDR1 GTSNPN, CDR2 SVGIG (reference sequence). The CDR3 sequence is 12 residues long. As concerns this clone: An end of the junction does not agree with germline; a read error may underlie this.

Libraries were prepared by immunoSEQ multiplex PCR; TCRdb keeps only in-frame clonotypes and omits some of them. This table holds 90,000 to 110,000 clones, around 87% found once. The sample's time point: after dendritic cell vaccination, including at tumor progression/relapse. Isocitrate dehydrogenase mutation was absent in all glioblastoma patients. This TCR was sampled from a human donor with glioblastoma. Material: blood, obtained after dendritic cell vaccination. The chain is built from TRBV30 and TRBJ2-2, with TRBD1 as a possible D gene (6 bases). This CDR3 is CARSVRGGELFF. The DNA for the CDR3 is TGTGCCCGGAGTGTCAGGGGAGGGGAGCTGTTTTTT.